Listed below are T cell receptor beta chains from one sample, sequenced in a study of identifying expanded T cells in peripheral blood. Profiled with immunoSEQ multiplex PCR; TCRdb holds only in-frame clones, not every one. The data show roughly 63,000 clones, with approximately 83% seen just once and about 19% held by the top ten. The sequencing sample was made of blood. The receptors shown here come from a person aged 18-69 years in good health. The CDR3 runs from the conserved cysteine through the conserved F or W. The order of the fields is clone size, V gene, J gene, CDR3 length, CDR3 protein. Rows give clone size only sometimes, using once, few, many, or a class for an expanded clone.

abundance: -
v_gene: TRBV14
j_gene: TRBJ2-4
len: 14
CDR3aa: CASSLQGGVGIQYF

abundance: -
v_gene: TRBV7-2
j_gene: TRBJ1-1
len: 10
CDR3aa: CASSSMGAFF

abundance: -
v_gene: TRBV4-1
j_gene: TRBJ2-1
len: 17
CDR3aa: CASSQVSASWSHNEQFF

abundance: few
v_gene: TRBV30
j_gene: TRBJ1-2
len: 15
CDR3aa: CAWSVTGLANYGYTF

abundance: -
v_gene: TRBV7-9
j_gene: TRBJ2-5
len: 16
CDR3aa: CASSSGLAGGRETQYF

abundance: once
v_gene: TRBV7-9
j_gene: TRBJ1-1
len: 14
CDR3aa: CASSVGTANTEAFF

abundance: -
v_gene: TRBV7-9
j_gene: TRBJ2-6
len: 17
CDR3aa: CASSLGGMGSGANVLTF

abundance: -
v_gene: TRBV19
j_gene: TRBJ2-2
len: 15
CDR3aa: CASSMGRKNTGELFF

abundance: -
v_gene: TRBV28
j_gene: TRBJ2-1
len: 14
CDR3aa: CASSGRGPNNEQFF

abundance: -
v_gene: TRBV7-9
j_gene: TRBJ2-1
len: 15
CDR3aa: CASGILSSSYNEQFF

abundance: -
v_gene: TRBV27
j_gene: TRBJ1-6
len: 14
CDR3aa: CASSFMGLDSPLHF

abundance: once
v_gene: TRBV18
j_gene: TRBJ2-4
len: 14
CDR3aa: CASSPQLAKNIQYF

abundance: -
v_gene: TRBV19
j_gene: TRBJ2-2
len: 15
CDR3aa: CASSSESLVSGELFF

abundance: -
v_gene: TRBV5-4
j_gene: TRBJ2-5
len: 13
CDR3aa: CASSRRREETQYF

abundance: few
v_gene: TRBV5-6
j_gene: TRBJ2-3
len: 16
CDR3aa: CASSFYQGASTDTQYF

abundance: -
v_gene: TRBV30
j_gene: TRBJ2-1
len: 16
CDR3aa: CAWRTSGGAWIYEQFF

abundance: -
v_gene: TRBV7-2
j_gene: TRBJ2-2
len: 17
CDR3aa: CASSKGLAGVNTGELFF

abundance: -
v_gene: TRBV7-9
j_gene: TRBJ2-2
len: 12
CDR3aa: CASSFQSGELFF

abundance: -
v_gene: TRBV19
j_gene: TRBJ2-4
len: 15
CDR3aa: CASSPGGTGMDIQYF

abundance: -
v_gene: TRBV11-3
j_gene: TRBJ2-2
len: 16
CDR3aa: CASSKGGPIVGGELFF

abundance: few
v_gene: TRBV7-9
j_gene: TRBJ2-7
len: 14
CDR3aa: CASRPGTLSYEQYF

abundance: -
v_gene: TRBV5-1
j_gene: TRBJ2-7
len: 13
CDR3aa: CASTKQGSYEQYF

abundance: -
v_gene: TRBV7-7
j_gene: TRBJ2-5
len: 18
CDR3aa: CASSPDPPTFVAEETQYF

abundance: -
v_gene: TRBV7-9
j_gene: TRBJ2-1
len: 14
CDR3aa: CASSTGQPYNEQFF

abundance: -
v_gene: TRBV5-1
j_gene: TRBJ1-1
len: 13
CDR3aa: CASSLLSNAEAFF

abundance: few
v_gene: TRBV2
j_gene: TRBJ1-1
len: 14
CDR3aa: CASSFRGGGTEAFF

abundance: -
v_gene: TRBV13
j_gene: TRBJ1-5
len: 15
CDR3aa: CASSPGTVSNQPQHF

abundance: -
v_gene: TRBV7-7
j_gene: TRBJ2-2
len: 18
CDR3aa: CASSLEAFGASSPGELFF

abundance: -
v_gene: TRBV12-2
j_gene: TRBJ1-4
len: 15
CDR3aa: CASRPGRVTNEKLFF

abundance: once
v_gene: TRBV5-1
j_gene: TRBJ1-4
len: 14
CDR3aa: CASSRQGTNEKLFF

abundance: -
v_gene: TRBV10-3
j_gene: TRBJ2-3
len: 13
CDR3aa: CAIRTGATDTQYF

abundance: many
v_gene: TRBV2
j_gene: TRBJ1-3
len: 19
CDR3aa: CASSELITKTGGTGNTIYF

abundance: -
v_gene: TRBV10-3
j_gene: TRBJ1-2
len: 14
CDR3aa: CAISERQGNYGYTF

abundance: -
v_gene: TRBV9
j_gene: TRBJ2-3
len: 14
CDR3aa: CASGGPSYTDTQYF

abundance: -
v_gene: TRBV5-1
j_gene: TRBJ1-2
len: 10
CDR3aa: CASSSTTAHF

abundance: -
v_gene: TRBV19
j_gene: TRBJ2-5
len: 12
CDR3aa: CASSTRSETQYF

abundance: -
v_gene: TRBV7-8
j_gene: TRBJ2-1
len: 14
CDR3aa: CASSLYGSGDEQFF

abundance: -
v_gene: TRBV2
j_gene: TRBJ2-4
len: 16
CDR3aa: CASSGGPGTGRNIQYF

abundance: few
v_gene: TRBV7-2
j_gene: TRBJ1-1
len: 14
CDR3aa: CASSLLPGRTEAFF

abundance: -
v_gene: TRBV9
j_gene: TRBJ2-3
len: 17
CDR3aa: CASSSRGAGIGTDTQYF

abundance: -
v_gene: TRBV10-3
j_gene: TRBJ1-2
len: 14
CDR3aa: CAISGGTDFVGYTF

abundance: -
v_gene: TRBV4-1
j_gene: TRBJ1-1
len: 15
CDR3aa: CASSPERVMRTEAFF

abundance: -
v_gene: TRBV15
j_gene: TRBJ2-2
len: 14
CDR3aa: CATSVAGDTGELFF

abundance: -
v_gene: TRBV7-9
j_gene: TRBJ1-2
len: 18
CDR3aa: CASSLLKGGAVRFYGYTF

abundance: -
v_gene: TRBV6-1
j_gene: TRBJ1-1
len: 16
CDR3aa: CASSDRGLSGYTEAFF

abundance: once
v_gene: TRBV6-1
j_gene: TRBJ2-1
len: 15
CDR3aa: CASRKGPTGVNEQFF

abundance: -
v_gene: TRBV15
j_gene: TRBJ2-1
len: 14
CDR3aa: CATSTYSGRSEQFF

abundance: few
v_gene: TRBV29-1
j_gene: TRBJ2-2
len: 13
CDR3aa: CSVDPENTGELFF

abundance: -
v_gene: TRBV7-9
j_gene: TRBJ2-5
len: 16
CDR3aa: CASSSPLLAGGETQYF

abundance: -
v_gene: TRBV11-3
j_gene: TRBJ1-2
len: 17
CDR3aa: CASSSDRGIVTNYGYTF

abundance: once
v_gene: TRBV7-6
j_gene: TRBJ1-2
len: 11
CDR3aa: CASSLAEGYTF

abundance: -
v_gene: TRBV9
j_gene: TRBJ2-6
len: 15
CDR3aa: CASSVSGTGANVLTF

abundance: -
v_gene: TRBV4-3
j_gene: TRBJ1-2
len: 14
CDR3aa: CASSQEDRSYGYTF

abundance: -
v_gene: TRBV10-2
j_gene: TRBJ1-4
len: 13
CDR3aa: CASSRGGEEKLFF

abundance: -
v_gene: TRBV11-3
j_gene: TRBJ2-5
len: 19
CDR3aa: CASSLVGGIISGKQETQYF

abundance: many
v_gene: TRBV4-1
j_gene: TRBJ2-1
len: 15
CDR3aa: CASSQALPRGHEQFF

abundance: -
v_gene: TRBV6-1
j_gene: TRBJ1-2
len: 14
CDR3aa: CASTTTGQAYGYTF